This TCR beta chain was retrieved from a study of blood T cells in healthy people across ages. Whenever a sample was processed, at least 6 million PBMCs were isolated. General observations from the study: A strong correlation was found between TCR beta diversity and the percentage of naive T cells.

CDR3 length equals 15 residues. V was shortened by 4 bases and J by 0 bases, with 13 bases between the two germline ends. The germline CDR1 and CDR2 sequences are ENHRY and SYGVKD. Turning to this clonotype: Its antigen is currently unknown.

Combining a sample-barcoded 5' primer with a J-beta primer mix, a second PCR ran for roughly 7 to 12 cycles. One entry per CDR3 protein, called by TCRdb with MiXCR from the 5' RACE reads. The table has fewer than 1.5 million distinct CDR3 sequences, roughly 45% seen once. This sequence was found in a woman aged 18-30 years in good health. The chain has TRBV10-3 and TRBJ2-7, with D unresolved. Sequenced sample: blood. CDR3 nucleotide sequence: TGTGCCATCAGTGGTAACGTCGCATCCTCCTACGAGCAGTACTTC. Amino acid sequence: CAISGNVASSYEQYF.